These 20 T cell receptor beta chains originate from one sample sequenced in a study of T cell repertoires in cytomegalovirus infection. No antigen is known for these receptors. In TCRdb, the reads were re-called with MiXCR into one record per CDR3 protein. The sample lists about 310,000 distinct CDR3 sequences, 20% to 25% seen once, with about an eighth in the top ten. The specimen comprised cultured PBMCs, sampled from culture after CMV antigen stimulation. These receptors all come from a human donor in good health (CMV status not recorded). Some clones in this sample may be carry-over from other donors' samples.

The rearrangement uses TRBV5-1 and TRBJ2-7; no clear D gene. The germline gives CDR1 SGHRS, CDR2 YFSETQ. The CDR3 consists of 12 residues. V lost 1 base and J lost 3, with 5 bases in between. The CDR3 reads CASSLTDYEQYF. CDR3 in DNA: TGCGCCAGCAGCTTGACAGACTACGAGCAGTACTTC.

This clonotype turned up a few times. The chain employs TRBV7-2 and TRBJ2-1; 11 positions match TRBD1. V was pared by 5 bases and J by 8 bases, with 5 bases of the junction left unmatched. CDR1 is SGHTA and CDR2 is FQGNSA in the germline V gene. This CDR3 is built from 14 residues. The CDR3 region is CASSTWTGGYEQFF. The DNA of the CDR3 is TGTGCCAGCAGCACGTGGACAGGGGGCTATGAGCAGTTCTTC.

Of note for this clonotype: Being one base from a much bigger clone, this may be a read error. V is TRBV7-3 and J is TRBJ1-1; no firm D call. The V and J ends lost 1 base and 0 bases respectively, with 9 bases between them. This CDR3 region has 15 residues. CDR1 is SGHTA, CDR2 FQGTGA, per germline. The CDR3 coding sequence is TGTGCCAGCAGCTTAAACGGCAGGATGAACACTGAAGCTTTCTTT. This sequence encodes CASSLNGRMNTEAFF.

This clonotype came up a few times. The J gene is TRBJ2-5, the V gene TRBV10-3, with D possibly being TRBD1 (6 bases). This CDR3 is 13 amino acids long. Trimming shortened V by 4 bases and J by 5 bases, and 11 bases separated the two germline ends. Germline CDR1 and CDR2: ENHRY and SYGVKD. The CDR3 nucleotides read TGTGCCATCAGTGTACAGGGTGACGAGACCCAGTACTTC. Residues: CAISVQGDETQYF.

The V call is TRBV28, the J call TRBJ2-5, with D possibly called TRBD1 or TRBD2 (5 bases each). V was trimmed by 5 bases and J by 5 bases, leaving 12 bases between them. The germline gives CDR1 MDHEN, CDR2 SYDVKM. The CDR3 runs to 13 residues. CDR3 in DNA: TGTGCCAGCAGTCTGGGACGTGCGGAGACCCAGTACTTC. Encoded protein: CASSLGRAETQYF.

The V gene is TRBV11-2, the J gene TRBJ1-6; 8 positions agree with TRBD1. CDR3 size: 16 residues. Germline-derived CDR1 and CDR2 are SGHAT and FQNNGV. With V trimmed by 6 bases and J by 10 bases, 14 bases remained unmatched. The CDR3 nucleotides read TGTGCCAGCAGGCGACTGACAGGGGAAAATGGCTCACCCCTCCACTTT. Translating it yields CASRRLTGENGSPLHF.

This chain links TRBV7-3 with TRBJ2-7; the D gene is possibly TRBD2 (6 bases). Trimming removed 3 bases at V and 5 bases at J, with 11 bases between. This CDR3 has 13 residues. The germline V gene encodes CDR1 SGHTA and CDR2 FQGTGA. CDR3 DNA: TGTGCCAGCAGCTTGGGACTCGCCAACGAGCAGTACTTC. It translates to CASSLGLANEQYF.

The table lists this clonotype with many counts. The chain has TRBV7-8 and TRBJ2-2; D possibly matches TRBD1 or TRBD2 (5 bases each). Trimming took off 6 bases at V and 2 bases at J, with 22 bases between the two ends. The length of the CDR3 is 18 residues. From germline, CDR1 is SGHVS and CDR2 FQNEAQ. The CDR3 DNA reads TGTGCCAGCAGTAGAGGCCGACCGGGGCAGACTAACACCGGGGAGCTGTTTTTT. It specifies CASSRGRPGQTNTGELFF.

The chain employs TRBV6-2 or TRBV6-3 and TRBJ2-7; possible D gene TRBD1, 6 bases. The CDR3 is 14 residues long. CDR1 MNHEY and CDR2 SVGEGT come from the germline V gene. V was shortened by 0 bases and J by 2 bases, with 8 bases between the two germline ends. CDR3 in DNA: TGTGCCAGCAGTTACTCACAGGGACCCTACGAGCAGTACGTC. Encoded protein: CASSYSQGPYEQYV.

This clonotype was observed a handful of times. CDR3: CASSLPGRTRRGTDTQYF. The DNA of the CDR3 is TGTGCCAGCAGCTTGCCCGGTCGGACTAGGCGGGGCACAGATACGCAGTATTTT. The V and J genes are TRBV7-2 and TRBJ2-3; the match to TRBD2 covers 7 bases. Germline V gene sequence: CDR1 SGHTA, CDR2 FQGNSA. The CDR3 has 18 amino acids. The V gene end was trimmed by 3 bases and the J gene end by 1 base; junction bases not matched to a gene: 13.

This chain's CDR3 is CASRRPGQRTETQYF. CDR3 DNA: TGTGCCAGCAGGAGACCGGGACAAAGAACAGAGACCCAGTACTTC. The J gene is TRBJ2-5, the V gene TRBV11-2, with D tentatively TRBD1 (6 bases). The length of the CDR3 is 15 residues. Germline V gene data show CDR1 as SGHAT and CDR2 as FQNNGV. Trimming left V 6 bases short and J 4 bases short, with 18 bases between.

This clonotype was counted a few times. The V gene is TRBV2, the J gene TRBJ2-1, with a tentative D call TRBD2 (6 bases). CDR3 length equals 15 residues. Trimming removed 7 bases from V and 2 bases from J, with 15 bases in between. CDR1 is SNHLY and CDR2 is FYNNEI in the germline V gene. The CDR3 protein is CASKEGLQPYNEQFF. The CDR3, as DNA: TGTGCCAGCAAGGAGGGACTCCAGCCCTACAATGAGCAGTTCTTC. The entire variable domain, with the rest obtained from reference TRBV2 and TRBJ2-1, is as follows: EPEVTQTPSHQVTQMGQEVILRCVPISNHLYFYWYRQILGQKVEFLVSFYNNEISEKSEIFDDQFSVERPDGSNFTLKIRSTKLEDSAMYFCASKEGLQPYNEQFFGPGTRLTVL.

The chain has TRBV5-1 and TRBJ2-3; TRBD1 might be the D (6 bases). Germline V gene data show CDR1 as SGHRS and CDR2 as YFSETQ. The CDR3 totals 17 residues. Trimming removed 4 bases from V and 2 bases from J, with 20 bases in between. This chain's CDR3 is CASSRGRQVTDTDTQYF. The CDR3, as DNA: TGCGCCAGCAGCCGCGGAAGACAGGTGACTGACACAGATACGCAGTATTTT.

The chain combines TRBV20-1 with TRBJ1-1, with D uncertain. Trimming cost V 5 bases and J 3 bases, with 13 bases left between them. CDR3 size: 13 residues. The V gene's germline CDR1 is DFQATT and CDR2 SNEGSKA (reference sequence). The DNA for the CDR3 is TGCAGTGCTGGCGGACCGGGCCACACTGAAGCTTTCTTT. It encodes CSAGGPGHTEAFF.

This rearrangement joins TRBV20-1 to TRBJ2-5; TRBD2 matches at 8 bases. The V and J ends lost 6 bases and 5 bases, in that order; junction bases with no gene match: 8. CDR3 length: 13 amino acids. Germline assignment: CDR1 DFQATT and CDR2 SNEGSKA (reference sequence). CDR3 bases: TGCAGTGCGGGAGGACTAGCCGGGGAGACCCAGTACTTC. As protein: CSAGGLAGETQYF.

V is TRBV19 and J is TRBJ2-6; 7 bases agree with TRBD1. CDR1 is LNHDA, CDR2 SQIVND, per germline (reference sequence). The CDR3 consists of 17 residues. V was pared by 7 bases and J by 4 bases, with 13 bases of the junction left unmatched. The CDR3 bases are TGTGCCAGTACTCAGACAGGGACAGTTTCAGGGGCCAACGTCCTGACTTTC. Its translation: CASTQTGTVSGANVLTF.

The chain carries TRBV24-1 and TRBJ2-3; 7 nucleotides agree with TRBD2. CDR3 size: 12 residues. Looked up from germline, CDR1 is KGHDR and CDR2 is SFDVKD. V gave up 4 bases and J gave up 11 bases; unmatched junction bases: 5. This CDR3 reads CATSDRRTRQYF. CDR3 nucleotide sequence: TGTGCCACCAGTGACCGACGGACTAGGCAGTATTTT.

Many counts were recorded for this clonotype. In DNA, the CDR3 is TGTGCCAGCAGCTTAGATAGCGGTTGGATCTACAATGAGCAGTTCTTC. Its protein product is CASSLDSGWIYNEQFF. The chain has TRBV7-2 and TRBJ2-1; the D gene is possibly TRBD2 (6 bases). The CDR3 covers 16 residues. The germline gives CDR1 SGHTA, CDR2 FQGNSA. V was cut by 1 base and J by 3 bases, with 13 bases left in between.

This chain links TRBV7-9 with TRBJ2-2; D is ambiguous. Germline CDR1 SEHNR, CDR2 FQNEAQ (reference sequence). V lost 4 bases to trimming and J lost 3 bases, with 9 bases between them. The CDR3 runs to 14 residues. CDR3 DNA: TGTGCCAGCAGCTCTGACTCCGACACCGGGGAGCTGTTTTTT. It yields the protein CASSSDSDTGELFF.

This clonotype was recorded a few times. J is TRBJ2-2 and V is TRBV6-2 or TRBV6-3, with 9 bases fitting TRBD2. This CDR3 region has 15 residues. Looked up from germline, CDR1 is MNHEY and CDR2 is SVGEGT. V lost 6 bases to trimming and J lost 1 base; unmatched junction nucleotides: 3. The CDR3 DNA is TGTGCCAGCAGAAGCGGGAGGTTGAACACCGGGGAGCTGTTTTTT. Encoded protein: CASRSGRLNTGELFF.